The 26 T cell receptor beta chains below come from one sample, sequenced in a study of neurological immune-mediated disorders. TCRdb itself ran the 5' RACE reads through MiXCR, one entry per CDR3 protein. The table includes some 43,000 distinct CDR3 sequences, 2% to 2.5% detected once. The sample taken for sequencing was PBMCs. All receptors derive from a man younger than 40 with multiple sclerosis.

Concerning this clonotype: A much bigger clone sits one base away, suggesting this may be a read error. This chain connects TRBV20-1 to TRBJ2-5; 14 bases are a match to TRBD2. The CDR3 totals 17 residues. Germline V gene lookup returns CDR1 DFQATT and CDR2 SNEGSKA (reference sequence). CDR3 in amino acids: CSARDETPGLAGENQYF. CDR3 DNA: TGCAGTGCTAGAGATGAGACCCCGGGACTAGCGGGAGAGAACCAGTACTTC.

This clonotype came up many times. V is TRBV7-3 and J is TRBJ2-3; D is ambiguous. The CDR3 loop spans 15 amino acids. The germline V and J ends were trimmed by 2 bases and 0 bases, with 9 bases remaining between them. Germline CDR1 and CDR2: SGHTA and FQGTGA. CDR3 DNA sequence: TGTGCCAGCAGCTTATCGGCGTTAAGCACAGATACGCAGTATTTT. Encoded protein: CASSLSALSTDTQYF.

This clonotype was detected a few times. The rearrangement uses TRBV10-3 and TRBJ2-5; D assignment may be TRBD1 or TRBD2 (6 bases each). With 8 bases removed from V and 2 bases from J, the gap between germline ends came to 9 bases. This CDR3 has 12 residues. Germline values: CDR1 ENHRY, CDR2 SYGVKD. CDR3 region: CAIGGPQETQYF. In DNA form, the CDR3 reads TGTGCCATCGGGGGGCCACAAGAGACCCAGTACTTC.

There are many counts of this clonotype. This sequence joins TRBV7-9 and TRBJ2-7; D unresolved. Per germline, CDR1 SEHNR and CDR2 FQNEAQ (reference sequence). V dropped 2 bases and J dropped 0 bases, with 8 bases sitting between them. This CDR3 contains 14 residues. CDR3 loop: CASSLTVISYEQYF. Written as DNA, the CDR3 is TGTGCCAGCAGCTTAACAGTAATCTCCTACGAGCAGTACTTC.

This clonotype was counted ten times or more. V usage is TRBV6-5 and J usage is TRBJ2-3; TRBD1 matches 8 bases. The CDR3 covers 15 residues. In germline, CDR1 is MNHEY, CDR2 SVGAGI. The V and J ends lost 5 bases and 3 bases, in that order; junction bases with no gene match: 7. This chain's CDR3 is CASSLSTGETDTQYF. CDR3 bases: TGTGCCAGCAGTCTGTCGACAGGGGAAACAGATACGCAGTATTTT.

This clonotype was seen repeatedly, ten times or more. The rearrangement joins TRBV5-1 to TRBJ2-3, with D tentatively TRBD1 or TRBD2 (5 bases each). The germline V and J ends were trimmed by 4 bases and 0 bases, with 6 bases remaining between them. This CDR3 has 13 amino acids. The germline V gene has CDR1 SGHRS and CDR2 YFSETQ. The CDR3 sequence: CASSRDSTDTQYF. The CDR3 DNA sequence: TGCGCCAGCAGCCGGGACAGCACAGATACGCAGTATTTT.

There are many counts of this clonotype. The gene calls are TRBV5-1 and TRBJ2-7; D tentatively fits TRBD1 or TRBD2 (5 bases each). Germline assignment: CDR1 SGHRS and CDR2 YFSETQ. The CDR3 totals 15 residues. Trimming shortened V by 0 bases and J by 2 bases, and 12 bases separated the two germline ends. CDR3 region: CASSLESGATYEQYF. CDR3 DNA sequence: TGCGCCAGCAGCTTGGAATCCGGGGCAACCTACGAGCAGTACTTC.

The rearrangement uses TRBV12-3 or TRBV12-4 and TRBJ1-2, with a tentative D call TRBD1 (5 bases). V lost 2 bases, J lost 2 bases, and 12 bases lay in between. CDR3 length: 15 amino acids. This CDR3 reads CASSLWGMENYGYTF. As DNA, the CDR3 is TGTGCCAGCAGTTTATGGGGCATGGAGAACTATGGCTACACCTTC.

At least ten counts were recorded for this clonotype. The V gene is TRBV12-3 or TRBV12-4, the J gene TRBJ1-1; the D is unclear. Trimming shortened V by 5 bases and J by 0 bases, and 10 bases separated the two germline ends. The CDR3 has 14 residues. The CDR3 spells CASSESQMNTEAFF. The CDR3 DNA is TGTGCCAGCAGTGAGTCTCAGATGAACACTGAAGCTTTCTTT.

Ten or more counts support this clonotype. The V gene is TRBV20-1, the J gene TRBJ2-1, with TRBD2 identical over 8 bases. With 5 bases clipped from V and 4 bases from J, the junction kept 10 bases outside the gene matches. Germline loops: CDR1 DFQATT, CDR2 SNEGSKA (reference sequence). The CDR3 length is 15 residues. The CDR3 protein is CSADTGLGGYNEQFF. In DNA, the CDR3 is TGCAGTGCTGATACGGGACTAGGGGGGTACAATGAGCAGTTCTTC.

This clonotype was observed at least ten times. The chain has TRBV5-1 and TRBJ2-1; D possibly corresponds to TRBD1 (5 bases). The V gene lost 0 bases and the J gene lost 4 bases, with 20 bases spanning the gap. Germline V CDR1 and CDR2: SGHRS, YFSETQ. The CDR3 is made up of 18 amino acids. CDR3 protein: CASSLGLRPQGKYNEQFF. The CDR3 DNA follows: TGCGCCAGCAGCTTGGGATTGCGCCCCCAGGGAAAGTACAATGAGCAGTTCTTC.

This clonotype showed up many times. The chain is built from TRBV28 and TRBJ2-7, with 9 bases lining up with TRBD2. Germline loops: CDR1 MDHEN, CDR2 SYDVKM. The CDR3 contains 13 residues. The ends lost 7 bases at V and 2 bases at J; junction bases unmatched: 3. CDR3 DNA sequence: TGTGCCAGCAATAGCGGGAGTACCTACGAGCAGTACTTC. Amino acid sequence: CASNSGSTYEQYF.

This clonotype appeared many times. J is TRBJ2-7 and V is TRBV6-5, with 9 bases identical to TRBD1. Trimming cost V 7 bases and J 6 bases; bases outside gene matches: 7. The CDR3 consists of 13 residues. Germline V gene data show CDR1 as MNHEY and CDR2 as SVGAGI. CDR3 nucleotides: TGTGCCAGCAAACAGGGGGCCAGGAGCGAGCAGTACTTC. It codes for CASKQGARSEQYF.

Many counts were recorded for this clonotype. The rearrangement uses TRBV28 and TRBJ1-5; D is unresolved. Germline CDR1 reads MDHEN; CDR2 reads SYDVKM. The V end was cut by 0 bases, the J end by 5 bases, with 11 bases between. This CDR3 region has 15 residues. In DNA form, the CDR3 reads TGTGCCAGCAGTTTATGGGACCCTGGGGATCAGCCCCAGCATTTT. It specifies CASSLWDPGDQPQHF.

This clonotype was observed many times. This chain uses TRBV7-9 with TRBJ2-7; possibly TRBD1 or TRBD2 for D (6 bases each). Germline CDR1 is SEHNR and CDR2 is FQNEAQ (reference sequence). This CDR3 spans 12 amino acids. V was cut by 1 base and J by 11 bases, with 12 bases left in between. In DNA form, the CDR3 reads TGTGCCAGCAGCTTAGATGGGGGGCTAGAGTACTTC. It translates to CASSLDGGLEYF.

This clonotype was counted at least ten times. Written as DNA, the CDR3 is TGTGCCAGCAGCCAAAGACCACACCAAGAGACCCAGTACTTC. This encodes CASSQRPHQETQYF. The chain couples TRBV7-2 to TRBJ2-5; D not resolved. Germline CDR1 SGHTA, CDR2 FQGNSA. The CDR3 runs to 14 residues. The ends were cut back, 5 bases at V and 0 bases at J, with 10 bases in the middle. Full variable domain (outside the CDR3, taken from reference TRBV7-2 and TRBJ2-5): GAGVSQSPSNKVTEKGKDVELRCDPISGHTALYWYRQSLGQGLEFLIYFQGNSAPDKSGLPSDRFSAERTGGSVSTLTIQRTQQEDSAVYLCASSQRPHQETQYFGPGTRLLVL.

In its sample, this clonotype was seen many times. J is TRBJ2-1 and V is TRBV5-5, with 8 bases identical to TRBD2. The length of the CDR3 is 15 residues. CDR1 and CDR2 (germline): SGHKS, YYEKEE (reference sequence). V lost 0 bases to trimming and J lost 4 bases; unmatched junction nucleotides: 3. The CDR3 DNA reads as TGTGCCAGCAGCTTGGTCCGGGGGGGTTACAATGAGCAGTTCTTC. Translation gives CASSLVRGGYNEQFF.

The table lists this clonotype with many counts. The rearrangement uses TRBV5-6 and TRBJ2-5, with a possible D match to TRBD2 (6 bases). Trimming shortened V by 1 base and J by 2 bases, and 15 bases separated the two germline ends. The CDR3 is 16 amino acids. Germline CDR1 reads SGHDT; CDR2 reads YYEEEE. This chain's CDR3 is CASSLYGRTAQETQYF. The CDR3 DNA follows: TGTGCCAGCAGCTTGTACGGGAGAACCGCTCAAGAGACCCAGTACTTC.

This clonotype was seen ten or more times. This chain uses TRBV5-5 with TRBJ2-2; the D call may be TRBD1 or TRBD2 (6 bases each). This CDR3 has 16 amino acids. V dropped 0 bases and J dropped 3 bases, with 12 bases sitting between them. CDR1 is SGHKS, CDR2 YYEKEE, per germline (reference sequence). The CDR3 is CASSLVGGQYTGELFF. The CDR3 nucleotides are TGTGCCAGCAGCTTGGTGGGGGGCCAGTACACCGGGGAGCTGTTTTTT.

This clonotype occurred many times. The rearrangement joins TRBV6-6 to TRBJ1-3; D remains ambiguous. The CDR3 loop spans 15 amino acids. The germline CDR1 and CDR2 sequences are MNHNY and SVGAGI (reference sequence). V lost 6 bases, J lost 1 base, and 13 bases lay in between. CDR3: CASSPAGGSGNTIYF. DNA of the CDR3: TGTGCCAGCAGCCCTGCCGGAGGATCTGGAAACACCATATATTTT.

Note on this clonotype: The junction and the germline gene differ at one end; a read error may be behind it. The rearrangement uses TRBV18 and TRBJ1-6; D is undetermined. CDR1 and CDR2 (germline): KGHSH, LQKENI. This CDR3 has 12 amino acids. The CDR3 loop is CASSPAEKPLHF. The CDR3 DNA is TGTGCCAGCTCACCAGCGGAGAAGCCCCTACACTTT.

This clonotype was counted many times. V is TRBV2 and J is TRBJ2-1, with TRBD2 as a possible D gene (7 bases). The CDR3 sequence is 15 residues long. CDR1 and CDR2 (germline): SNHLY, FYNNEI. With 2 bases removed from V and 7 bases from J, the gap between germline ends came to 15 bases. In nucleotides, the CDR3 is TGTGCCAGCAGTGAAAGGGGGGGCCAGTTGAATGAGCAGTTCTTC. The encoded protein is CASSERGGQLNEQFF.

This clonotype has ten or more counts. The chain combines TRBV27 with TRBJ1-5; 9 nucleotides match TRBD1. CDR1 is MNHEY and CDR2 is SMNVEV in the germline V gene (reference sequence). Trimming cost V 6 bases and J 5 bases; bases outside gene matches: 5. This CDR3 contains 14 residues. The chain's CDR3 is CASSPDRGYQPQHF. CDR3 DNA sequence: TGTGCCAGCAGCCCAGACAGGGGGTATCAGCCCCAGCATTTT.

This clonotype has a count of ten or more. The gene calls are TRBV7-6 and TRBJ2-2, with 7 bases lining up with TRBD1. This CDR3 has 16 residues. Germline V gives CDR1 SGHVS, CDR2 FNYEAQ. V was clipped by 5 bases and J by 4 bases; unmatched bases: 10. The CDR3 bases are TGTGCCAGCAGCCAGAACAGGGGCCGGGGCACCGGGGAGCTGTTTTTT. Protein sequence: CASSQNRGRGTGELFF.

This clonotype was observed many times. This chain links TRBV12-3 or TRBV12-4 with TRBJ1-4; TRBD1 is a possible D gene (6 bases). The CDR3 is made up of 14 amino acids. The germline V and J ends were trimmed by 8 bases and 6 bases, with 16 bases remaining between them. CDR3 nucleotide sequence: TGTGCCAGCTGCTCGTGGGGGCCGGATGAAAAACTGTTTTTT. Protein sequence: CASCSWGPDEKLFF.

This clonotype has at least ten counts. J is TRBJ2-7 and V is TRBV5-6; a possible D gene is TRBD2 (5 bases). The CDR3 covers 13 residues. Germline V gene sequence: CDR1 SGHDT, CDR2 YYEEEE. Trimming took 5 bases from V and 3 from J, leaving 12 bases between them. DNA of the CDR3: TGTGCCAGCAGAAACCGGGAAGACTACGAGCAGTACTTC. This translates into CASRNREDYEQYF.